This TCR beta chain was identified during a study of blood T cell repertoires in COVID-19. Overall study: The cDNA or gDNA used as material had been derived from T cells, B-cell-depleted T cells, or PBMCs.

The germline gives CDR1 SGHDT, CDR2 YYEEEE. V shed 4 bases and J 3 bases; nucleotides not matched to a gene: 6. The CDR3 is 14 amino acids. Study processing details: Cell counts per sample came from amplifying reference gene primers. Libraries were prepared by immunoSEQ multiplex PCR; TCRdb keeps only in-frame clonotypes and omits some of them. V and J calls and clone size come straight from that table; D and trimming were deduced from the DNA. The data show more than 300,000 clones, 70% to 90% seen once. Categorization into cohorts depended on clinical history that participants reported. Resolution of symptoms, clearance, or two negative PCRs was present in recovered Cohort 3 donors.

V gene TRBV5-6 combines with J gene TRBJ1-1; 7 nucleotides line up with TRBD1. Sequenced: PBMCs or T cells enriched from blood (not recorded which). The clonotype originates from a man aged 25-45 years who had recovered from COVID-19. The CDR3 sequence is CASSPGTVHTEAFF. CDR3 sequence (DNA): TGTGCCAGCAGCCCCGGGACAGTACACACTGAAGCTTTCTTT.